This is a list of T cell receptor beta chains from one sample in a study of chemoradiotherapy in HPV16-positive cancers. Sequenced by immunoSEQ multiplex PCR; TCRdb stores in-frame clones only, minus some. The sample consists of about 5,000 clones, roughly 85% of them appearing once. The specimen comprised tumor tissue, sampled from a patient who underwent chemoradiotherapy. The receptors were sampled from a human donor with HPV-associated anogenital cancer. CDR3s include the opening cysteine and the closing phenylalanine or tryptophan. The D gene is left open where the match is weak. Part of the rows lack a size; the others show once, few, many or a class for expanded clones.

d_call j_call v_call clone_size cdr3_nt cdr3_aa
. TRBJ1-1 TRBV2 . TGTGCCAGCAGCCTTGAAGCTTTCTTT CASSLEAFF
. TRBJ2-3 TRBV14 . TGTGCCAGCAGCCAAGATCTACAGGTGCCGCAGTATTTT CASSQDLQVPQYF
. TRBJ1-1 TRBV7-2 . TGTGCCAGCAGCCGCGACCACGGGAACACTGAAGCTTTCTTT CASSRDHGNTEAFF
. TRBJ2-5 TRBV11-3 once TGTGCCAGCAGCTTAGATCCCCCCGGGACCCAGTACTTC CASSLDPPGTQYF
. TRBJ2-3 TRBV11-2 few TGTGCCAGCAGCCTCGGGACTGTTCCTTCCACAGATACGCAGTATTTT CASSLGTVPSTDTQYF
TRBD2 TRBJ2-3 TRBV6-5 . TGTGCCAGCAGTTACCGGCTAGCGGGAGCTACGCAGTATTTT CASSYRLAGATQYF
TRBD1 TRBJ2-7 TRBV28 . TGTGCCAGCAGTCTCGGGACAGGGTCCTACGAGCAGTACTTC CASSLGTGSYEQYF
. TRBJ2-6 TRBV19 . TGTGCCAGTAGTCCCACACGGTTCTCTGGGGCCAACGTCCTGACTTTC CASSPTRFSGANVLTF
. TRBJ1-5 TRBV30 few TGTGCCTGGAGTGTTAGGGGCAGGGGTAGCAATCAGCCCCAGCATTTT CAWSVRGRGSNQPQHF
TRBD2 TRBJ2-1 TRBV9 . TGTGCCAGCGCGGCGGGCGGGAGTATAGTGTACAATGAGCAGTTCTTC CASAAGGSIVYNEQFF